The rows below give T cell receptor beta chains drawn from one sample of a study of beta chain features in type 1 diabetes. TCRdb's table, derived via immunoSEQ multiplex PCR, lists solely in-frame clones and lacks some. Of 65,000 to 85,000 clones listed, 45% to 50% are singletons. The sequenced sample consisted of central memory CD4+ T cells from blood. These receptors were collected from a man aged 25-45 years with type 1 diabetes. Both conserved end residues are part of each CDR3. The order of the fields is clone size, V gene, J gene, D gene, CDR3 protein, CDR3 DNA. A D gene is named only where the DNA matches it firmly. Where a row states a size, it is once, few, many or the class of an expanded clone; other rows omit it.

few	TRBV6-1	TRBJ1-2	TRBD1	CASSRTGEYGYTF	TGTGCCAGCAGCCGGACAGGGGAGTATGGCTACACCTTC
few	TRBV29-1	TRBJ2-2	TRBD1	CSGRTGGFGELFF	TGCAGCGGGCGGACAGGGGGCTTCGGGGAGCTGTTTTTT
once	TRBV7-6	TRBJ2-5	-	CASSSRYRDETQYF	TGTGCCAGCAGCTCTCGGTACAGGGATGAGACCCAGTACTTC
once	TRBV7-8	TRBJ1-1	TRBD1	CASMLTDGQGQAFF	TGTGCCAGCATGCTAACCGACGGACAGGGGCAAGCTTTCTTT
once	TRBV20-1	TRBJ2-1	-	CSAQQNNEQFF	TGCAGTGCGCAACAGAACAATGAGCAGTTCTTC
few	TRBV6-6	TRBJ2-7	TRBD1	CASSYGTGYSEQYF	TGTGCCAGCAGTTATGGGACAGGGTACAGCGAGCAGTACTTC
few	TRBV7-8	TRBJ2-3	TRBD1	CASSTGGAGDTQYF	TGTGCCAGCAGCACAGGGGGCGCAGGAGATACGCAGTATTTT
once	TRBV11-3	TRBJ1-2	TRBD1	CASSSIFGTGGGYTF	TGTGCCAGCAGCTCAATTTTCGGGACAGGGGGCGGCTACACCTTC
-	TRBV4-2	TRBJ1-1	-	CASSQESDISTEAFF	TGTGCCAGCAGCCAAGAGAGCGATATTAGCACTGAAGCTTTCTTT
-	TRBV9	TRBJ2-4	-	CASSVAPWANIQYF	TGTGCCAGCAGCGTAGCCCCCTGGGCGAACATTCAGTACTTC
-	TRBV6-1	TRBJ2-7	-	CASSVGGSSYEQYF	TGTGCCAGCAGTGTCGGGGGTAGCTCCTACGAGCAGTACTTC
-	TRBV5-6	TRBJ2-2	TRBD2	CASSSSGRRATGELFF	TGTGCCAGCAGCTCTAGCGGGAGGCGGGCGACCGGGGAGCTGTTTTTT
once	TRBV27	TRBJ2-3	TRBD2	CASSFAGGTDTQYF	TGTGCCAGCAGTTTCGCGGGGGGCACAGATACGCAGTATTTT